These T cell receptor beta chains were read from a single sample in a study of blood T cells in healthy people across ages. In TCRdb, the 5' RACE reads were re-called with MiXCR into one record per CDR3 protein. The sample consists of about 400,000 distinct CDR3 sequences, more than 45% of them appearing once. Sequenced input: blood. The receptors were gathered from a man in his sixties in good health. The CDR3 runs from the conserved cysteine through the conserved F or W. D genes are given only for firm matches. Part of the rows lack a size; the others show once, few, many or a class for expanded clones.

v_call	clone_size	d_call	j_call	cdr3_nt	cdr3_aa
TRBV12-3/TRBV12-4	-	-	TRBJ1-2	TGTGCCAGCAGTCGTGGCAGGGGAGAAATCAACCCATATGGCTACACCTTC	CASSRGRGEINPYGYTF
TRBV2	-	-	TRBJ2-4	TGTGCCAGCAGGACGTGGGGCGCAGACATTCAGTACTTC	CASRTWGADIQYF
TRBV20-1	-	-	TRBJ1-1	TGCAGTGCTACGCCTGGGGCGGCAGCTTTCTTT	CSATPGAAAFF
TRBV4-3	once	-	TRBJ2-1	TGCGTCAGCAGCCAAGGGGCGGGACAATACAATGAGCAGTTCTTC	CVSSQGAGQYNEQFF
TRBV20-1	-	-	TRBJ2-3	TGCAGTGCTAGAGCGGGCGGGGTCACAGATACGCAGTATTTT	CSARAGGVTDTQYF
TRBV5-6	-	-	TRBJ1-1	TGTGCCAGCAGCTTGAACGAGGGTGGGGGCTACGGAGCTTTCTTT	CASSLNEGGGYGAFF
TRBV12-3/TRBV12-4	few	-	TRBJ2-7	TGTGCCAGCACCAGGAGCCAAATCGGTTACGAGCAGTACTTC	CASTRSQIGYEQYF
TRBV30	few	-	TRBJ2-1	TGTGCCTGGAGTCCCGACACTTCTGAGCAGTTCTTC	CAWSPDTSEQFF
TRBV5-1	few	-	TRBJ1-6	TGCGCCAGCAGCTACCGAGGGGGGGATTCACCCCTCCACTTT	CASSYRGGDSPLHF
TRBV10-2	-	-	TRBJ2-1	TGCGCCAGCACCGACCATAACAATGAGCAGTTCTTC	CASTDHNNEQFF
TRBV27	-	TRBD2	TRBJ2-5	TGTGCCAGCAGTTTACCCGGGCTAGCGGGTCAACCGGAGACCCAGTACTTC	CASSLPGLAGQPETQYF
TRBV7-2	-	-	TRBJ2-1	TGTGCCAGCAGCTTATCAGCGGCCTACAATGAGCAGTTCTTC	CASSLSAAYNEQFF
TRBV4-1	few	-	TRBJ2-3	TGCGCCAGCAGCCAAGTCGCGGGAACCACAGATACGCAGTATTTT	CASSQVAGTTDTQYF
TRBV4-2	-	TRBD2	TRBJ2-3	TGTGCCAGCAGCCAAGATTTGGGGGGGGGCACAGATACGCAGTATTTT	CASSQDLGGGTDTQYF
TRBV28	-	-	TRBJ1-2	TGTGCCAGCAGTTCCCCTTCTAAATACTATGGCTACACCTTC	CASSSPSKYYGYTF
TRBV28	once	-	TRBJ2-7	TGTGCCAGCAGCCCGGGACACCCCTCCTACGAGCAGTACTTC	CASSPGHPSYEQYF
TRBV12-3/TRBV12-4	-	TRBD1	TRBJ2-3	TGTGCCAGCAGTGGCCGGACAGGACACACAGATACGCAGTATTTT	CASSGRTGHTDTQYF
TRBV27	-	TRBD2	TRBJ2-7	TGTGCCAGCAGATCCGGGACTAGCGGCTCCTACGAGCAGTACTTC	CASRSGTSGSYEQYF
TRBV20-1	few	-	TRBJ1-2	TGCAGTGCCTCAGAGGGGGGTGCCTATGGCTACACCTTC	CSASEGGAYGYTF
TRBV4-2	once	TRBD2	TRBJ2-1	TGTGCCAGCAGCCAACCCACCGGGACTAGCGGAAAGTACGATGAGCAGTTCTTC	CASSQPTGTSGKYDEQFF
TRBV28	many	-	TRBJ2-4	TGTGCCAGCAGTTTCCTGACTAGGGGCAAAAACATTCAGTACTTC	CASSFLTRGKNIQYF
TRBV29-1	few	-	TRBJ2-7	TGCAGCGTGTCAAGGCCGAACGAGGGGGAGCAGTACTTC	CSVSRPNEGEQYF